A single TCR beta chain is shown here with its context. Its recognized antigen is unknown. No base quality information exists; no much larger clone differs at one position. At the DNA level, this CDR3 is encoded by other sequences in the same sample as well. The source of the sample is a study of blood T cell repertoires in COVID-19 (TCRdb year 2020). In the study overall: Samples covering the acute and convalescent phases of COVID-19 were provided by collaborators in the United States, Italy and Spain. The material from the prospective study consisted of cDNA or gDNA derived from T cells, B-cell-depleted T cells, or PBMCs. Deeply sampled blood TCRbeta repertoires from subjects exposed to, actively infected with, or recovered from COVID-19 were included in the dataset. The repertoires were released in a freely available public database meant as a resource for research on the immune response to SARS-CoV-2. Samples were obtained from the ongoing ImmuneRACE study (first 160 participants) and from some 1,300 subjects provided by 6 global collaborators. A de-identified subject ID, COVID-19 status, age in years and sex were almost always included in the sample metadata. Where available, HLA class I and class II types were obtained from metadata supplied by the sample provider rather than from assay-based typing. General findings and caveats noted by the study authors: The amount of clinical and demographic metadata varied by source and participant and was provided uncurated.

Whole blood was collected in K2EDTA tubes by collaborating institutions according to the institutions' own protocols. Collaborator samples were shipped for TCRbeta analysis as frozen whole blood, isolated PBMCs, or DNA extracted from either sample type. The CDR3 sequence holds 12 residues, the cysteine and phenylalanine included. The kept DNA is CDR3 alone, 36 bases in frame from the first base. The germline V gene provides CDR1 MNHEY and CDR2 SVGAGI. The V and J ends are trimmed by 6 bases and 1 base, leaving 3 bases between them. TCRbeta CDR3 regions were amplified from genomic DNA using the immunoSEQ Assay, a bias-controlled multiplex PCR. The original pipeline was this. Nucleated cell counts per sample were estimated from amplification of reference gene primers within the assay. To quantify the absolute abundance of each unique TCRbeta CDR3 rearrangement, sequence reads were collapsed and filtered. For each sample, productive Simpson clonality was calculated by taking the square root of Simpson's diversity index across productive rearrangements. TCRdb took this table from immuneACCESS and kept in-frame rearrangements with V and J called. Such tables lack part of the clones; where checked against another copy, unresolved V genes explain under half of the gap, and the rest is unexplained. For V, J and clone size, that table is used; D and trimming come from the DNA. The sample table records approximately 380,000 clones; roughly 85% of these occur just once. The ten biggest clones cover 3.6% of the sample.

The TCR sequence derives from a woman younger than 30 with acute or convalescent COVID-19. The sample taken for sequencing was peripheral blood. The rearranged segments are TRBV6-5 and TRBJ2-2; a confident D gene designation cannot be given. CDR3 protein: CASSRNTGELFF. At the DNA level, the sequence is TGTGCCAGCAGCCGGAACACCGGGGAGCTGTTTTTT.